A single sample is the source of the 20 T cell receptor beta chains below, sequenced in a study of vaccination and CD4 T cells after COVID-19 (dated by TCRdb to 2022 to 2024). These receptors' antigens are unknown. The sample's treatment or condition, from its label and the paper: approximately 9-day PBMC culture with coronavirus spike peptide pools or control peptides (ViraFEST assay). The library was produced with PCR. Instrument used: Illumina iSeq 100. At the Johns Hopkins FTIC core, DNA from the cultured CD4+ T cells underwent TCR sequencing with the Oncomine TCR Beta short-read assay. TCRdb redid the processing of the public reads, applying fastp at Q25 and MiXCR, and retained in-frame beta chains. Every entry covers one CDR3 protein and lists the most common genes and DNA from its rows. Present in this sample are about 11,000 distinct CDR3 sequences, about 70% of which were seen just once. The ten largest account for under 13% of the sample.

The specimen sequenced was CD4+ T cells from blood, cultured in vitro. The receptors come from a human donor who had recovered from COVID-19.

The V call is TRBV6-2 or TRBV6-3, the J call TRBJ1-2; D unresolved. The CDR3 has 12 amino acids. Looked up from germline, CDR1 is MNHEY and CDR2 is SVGEGT. Trimming removed 5 bases at V and 7 bases at J, with 11 bases between. The CDR3 reads CASSRRMSGYTF. CDR3 DNA: TGTGCCAGCAGTCGGAGAATGTCTGGCTACACCTTC.

This rearrangement joins TRBV6-1 to TRBJ1-2; possible D gene TRBD1, 6 bases. Trimming cost V 6 bases and J 3 bases, with 17 bases left between them. CDR1 is MNHNS and CDR2 is SASEGT in the germline V gene. This CDR3 spans 15 amino acids. The CDR3 DNA reads as TGTGCCAGCAGAACAGGGAATTTAGATTACTATGGCTACACCTTC. Its translation is CASRTGNLDYYGYTF.

This chain connects TRBV12-3 or TRBV12-4 to TRBJ2-5, with D possibly called TRBD1 or TRBD2 (6 bases each). Trimming left V 5 bases short and J 5 bases short, with 24 bases between. CDR3 length: 17 amino acids. CDR3 amino acids: CASSPAQGGRAGETQYF. CDR3 sequence (DNA): TGTGCCAGCAGTCCGGCACAAGGGGGGCGTGCTGGGGAGACCCAGTACTTC.

V and J are TRBV11-1 and TRBJ2-2, with 12 bases that match TRBD2. The CDR3 is 17 residues long. The germline V gene encodes CDR1 SGHAT and CDR2 FQDESV (reference sequence). V was pared by 6 bases and J by 4 bases, with 9 bases of the junction left unmatched. This chain's CDR3 is CASRGALAGGRTGELFF. CDR3 coding DNA: TGTGCCAGCAGGGGAGCACTAGCGGGGGGCCGCACCGGGGAGCTGTTTTTT. Complete variable domain (other parts from reference TRBV11-1 and TRBJ2-2): EAEVAQSPRYKITEKSQAVAFWCDPISGHATLYWYRQILGQGPELLVQFQDESVVDDSQLPKDRFSAERLKGVDSTLKIQPAELGDSAMYLCASRGALAGGRTGELFFGEGSRLTVL.

The J gene is TRBJ1-2, the V gene TRBV27; maybe TRBD1 (5 bases). Trimming removed 3 bases from V and 1 base from J, with 12 bases in between. The CDR3 has 15 amino acids. CDR1 is MNHEY and CDR2 is SMNVEV in the germline V gene (reference sequence). The CDR3 sequence: CASSLKGRGNYGYTF. CDR3 DNA: TGTGCCAGCAGTTTGAAGGGGCGGGGTAACTATGGCTACACCTTC.

The chain links TRBV10-1 to TRBJ1-2, with 9 bases fitting TRBD1. Germline V CDR1 and CDR2: WNHNN, SYGVQD (reference sequence). Germline trimming cut 10 bases from V and 7 bases from J; bases unmatched to any gene: 10. This CDR3 has 13 residues. The chain's CDR3 is CATSSGQGGGYTF. In DNA, the CDR3 is TGCGCCACCTCATCGGGACAGGGAGGTGGCTACACCTTC.

The J gene is TRBJ1-1, the V gene TRBV6-1; D is ambiguous. The CDR3 consists of 13 residues. Germline V lookup: CDR1 MNHNS, CDR2 SASEGT. The V end lost 6 bases, the J end lost 11 bases, and 19 bases lay between the germline ends. CDR3 loop: CASRSTVSATAFF. The CDR3 bases are TGTGCCAGCAGATCAACAGTCTCCGCAACGGCTTTCTTT.

The chain carries TRBV18 and TRBJ1-5, with D perhaps TRBD1 (5 bases). The V end was cut by 4 bases, the J end by 0 bases, with 13 bases between. Germline lookup yields CDR1 KGHSH and CDR2 LQKENI. This CDR3 has 16 amino acids. The CDR3 spells CASSLSEGPSNQPQHF. The CDR3 DNA sequence: TGTGCCAGCTCACTCTCTGAGGGACCTAGCAATCAGCCCCAGCATTTT.

The chain carries TRBV6-5 and TRBJ2-5, with 9 positions matching TRBD2. CDR1 and CDR2 from the germline V gene are MNHEY and SVGAGI. The V gene end was trimmed by 4 bases and the J gene end by 4 bases; junction bases not matched to a gene: 4. This CDR3 is 14 amino acids long. This CDR3 reads CASSFSGSGETQYF. The CDR3 DNA reads as TGTGCCAGCAGTTTTAGCGGGAGTGGAGAGACCCAGTACTTC.

By share of the sample, this clonotype is medium-sized. The chain carries TRBV11-3 and TRBJ2-2; D possibly corresponds to TRBD1 (5 bases). Germline CDR1 is SGHNT and CDR2 is YENEEA. Trimming pared 5 bases from V and 4 bases from J, leaving 14 bases between. CDR3 length: 15 amino acids. The CDR3 reads CASSPTASFTGELFF. CDR3 DNA: TGTGCCAGCAGCCCGACAGCGTCCTTCACCGGGGAGCTGTTTTTT.

This chain links TRBV6-5 with TRBJ2-7; 10 nucleotides match TRBD1. CDR3 length equals 16 residues. Per germline, CDR1 MNHEY and CDR2 SVGAGI. V gave up 2 bases and J gave up 2 bases; unmatched junction bases: 6. This CDR3 reads CASSYNGQGVPYEQYF. The CDR3, as DNA: TGTGCCAGCAGTTACAACGGACAGGGGGTCCCCTACGAGCAGTACTTC.

The chain employs TRBV11-3 and TRBJ1-1, with unresolved D. V was clipped by 0 bases and J by 1 base, with 6 bases between them. Looked up from germline, CDR1 is SGHNT and CDR2 is YENEEA. This CDR3 has 14 residues. The CDR3 sequence: CASSLETGNTEAFF. The CDR3 DNA reads as TGTGCCAGCAGCTTAGAGACGGGGAACACTGAAGCTTTCTTT. The full variable domain, rest sourced from reference TRBV11-3 and TRBJ1-1, is EAGVVQSPRYKIIEKKQPVAFWCNPISGHNTLYWYLQNLGQGPELLIRYENEEAVDDSQLPKDRFSAERLKGVDSTLKIQPAELGDSAVYLCASSLETGNTEAFFGQGTRLTVV.

The CDR3 loop is CASSEGTGNQPQHF. The CDR3, as DNA: TGTGCCAGCAGTGAAGGGACAGGGAATCAGCCCCAGCATTTT. The rearrangement links TRBV2 to TRBJ1-5; 8 bases line up with TRBD1. Germline assignment: CDR1 SNHLY and CDR2 FYNNEI. Unmatched junction bases numbered 0, after V lost 1 base and J lost 4 bases. The CDR3 has 14 amino acids.

The table lists this clonotype with a count of one. V usage is TRBV10-1 and J usage is TRBJ2-1, with D possibly TRBD2 on 6 matching bases. Between the trimmed V and J ends, which lost 5 bases and 9 bases, there was a span of 11 bases. Germline CDR1 and CDR2: WNHNN and SYGVQD (reference sequence). The CDR3 is 12 residues long. CDR3: CASSSVGGEQFF. In nucleotides, the CDR3 is TGCGCCAGCAGTTCCGTGGGAGGTGAGCAGTTCTTC.

V gene TRBV6-1 combines with J gene TRBJ2-3; 10 nucleotides agree with TRBD2. CDR1 is MNHNS, CDR2 SASEGT, per germline. The CDR3 consists of 19 residues. V gave up 6 bases and J gave up 4 bases; unmatched junction bases: 19. CDR3 DNA: TGTGCCAGCAGCCCCTGGGGAGCGGGGGGGCCAAAGGAGGCAGATACGCAGTATTTT. This gives the protein CASSPWGAGGPKEADTQYF.

A remark on this clonotype: One end of the junction is discordant with germline, which a read error may explain. The chain employs TRBV7-2 and TRBJ2-1, with TRBD2 matching over 9 bases. The CDR3 totals 16 residues. Germline loops: CDR1 SGHTA, CDR2 FQGNSA. This CDR3 is CASSLGILAGYDEQSF. The CDR3 coding sequence is TGTGCCAGCAGCTTAGGTATTCTAGCGGGATACGATGAGCAGTCCTTC. Complete variable domain (other parts from reference TRBV7-2 and TRBJ2-1): GAGVSQSPSNKVTEKGKDVELRCDPISGHTALYWYRQSLGQGLEFLIYFQGNSAPDKSGLPSDRFSAERTGGSVSTLTIQRTQQEDSAVYLCASSLGILAGYDEQSFGPGTRLTVL.

This clonotype has just a few counts. The chain is built from TRBV2 and TRBJ2-2; 11 bases line up with TRBD2. This CDR3 region has 16 residues. V lost 5 bases to trimming and J lost 4 bases; unmatched junction nucleotides: 6. Germline lookup yields CDR1 SNHLY and CDR2 FYNNEI. The CDR3 nucleotides are TGTGCCAGCAGTTTAATAGCGGGGGGGCCCACCGGGGAGCTGTTTTTT. Translated, it gives CASSLIAGGPTGELFF.

The chain recombines TRBV6-4 with TRBJ1-1; unclear D gene. The ends were cut back, 2 bases at V and 1 base at J, with 5 bases in the middle. This CDR3 is 13 amino acids long. Germline V gene sequence: CDR1 MRHNA, CDR2 SNTAGT. The DNA for the CDR3 is TGTGCCAGCAGTGACAGGGAGAACACTGAAGCTTTCTTT. The encoded protein is CASSDRENTEAFF.

This clonotype was found a few times. CDR3 region: CAITIPGNYQPQHF. In nucleotides, the CDR3 is TGTGCCATCACGATCCCCGGAAACTATCAGCCCCAGCATTTT. This rearrangement joins TRBV28 to TRBJ1-5; D remains ambiguous. The germline gives CDR1 MDHEN, CDR2 SYDVKM. The V end lost 10 bases, the J end lost 5 bases, and 18 bases lay between the germline ends. The length of the CDR3 is 14 residues. Together with reference TRBV28 and TRBJ1-5, the CDR3 gives the full variable domain: DVKVTQSSRYLVKRTGEKVFLECVQDMDHENMFWYRQDPGLGLRLIYFSYDVKMKEKGDIPEGYSVSREKKERFSLILESASTNQTSMYLCAITIPGNYQPQHFGDGTRLSIL.

The rearrangement links TRBV6-5 to TRBJ1-2, with a tentative D call TRBD1 (6 bases). This CDR3 has 15 residues. The V gene lost 4 bases and the J gene lost 8 bases, with 20 bases spanning the gap. The germline V gene has CDR1 MNHEY and CDR2 SVGAGI. The CDR3 nucleotides read TGTGCCAGCAGTTCCGAACTTAGGGGGGCAGCAGGCTACACCTTC. It translates to CASSSELRGAAGYTF.